The 4 T cell receptor beta chains listed next were all sequenced from one sample in a study of T-cell memory formation after mild COVID-19. MiXCR, applied by TCRdb to the 5' RACE reads, yields one record per CDR3 protein. The repertoire holds hundreds of thousands of distinct CDR3 sequences, with just under 20% as singletons. The sample was PBMCs or a T cell subset sorted from them (not recorded which). The receptors shown here come from a man younger than 35 who had mild COVID-19 (a few samples of this study predate the infection). Cell type and time point are not known.

The rearrangement joins TRBV5-1 to TRBJ2-4, with a weak D call TRBD1 (5 bases). Germline CDR1 is SGHRS and CDR2 is YFSETQ. CDR3 length: 16 amino acids. The V end lost 1 base, the J end lost 2 bases, and 13 bases lay between the germline ends. DNA of the CDR3: TGCGCCAGCAGCTTGCCTAACAGGCCGCCCAAAAACATTCAGTACTTC. Translation: CASSLPNRPPKNIQYF.

V is TRBV14 and J is TRBJ2-6; no reliable D call. Germline V lookup: CDR1 SGHDN, CDR2 FVKESK. The CDR3 covers 16 residues. Between the trimmed V and J ends, which lost 1 base and 1 base, there was a span of 8 bases. The CDR3 region is CASSQVWLSGANVLTF. In nucleotides, the CDR3 is TGTGCCAGCAGCCAAGTTTGGTTGTCTGGGGCCAACGTCCTGACTTTC.

The chain links TRBV24-1 to TRBJ2-1; D possibly corresponds to TRBD1 (7 bases). The CDR3 contains 18 residues. The V end lost 0 bases, the J end lost 4 bases, and 18 bases lay between the germline ends. Germline V gene lookup returns CDR1 KGHDR and CDR2 SFDVKD. As DNA, the CDR3 is TGTGCCACCAGTGATTTGCCCGCAGGGGGGAGAATTTACAATGAGCAGTTCTTC. It specifies CATSDLPAGGRIYNEQFF.

The gene calls are TRBV6-6 and TRBJ1-1, with D tentatively TRBD1 (6 bases). This CDR3 has 15 residues. The germline V gene encodes CDR1 MNHNY and CDR2 SVGAGI (reference sequence). V was shortened by 0 bases and J by 6 bases, with 14 bases between the two germline ends. CDR3 region: CASSYSRRGQAEAFF. CDR3 DNA sequence: TGTGCCAGCAGTTACTCACGGCGGGGGCAGGCTGAAGCTTTCTTT.